This T cell receptor (beta chain) was recovered during a study of blood T cell repertoires in COVID-19 (dated by TCRdb to about 2020). Concerning the study at large: The collaborator samples originated in the United States, Italy and Spain and spanned the acute and convalescent phases of COVID-19. The material from the prospective study consisted of cDNA or gDNA derived from T cells, B-cell-depleted T cells, or PBMCs. Subjects who had been exposed to COVID-19, were actively infected with it, or had recovered from it provided the deeply sampled blood TCRbeta repertoires that made up the dataset. The repertoires were made available in a free public database intended to serve as a resource for research on the immune response to SARS-CoV-2. The samples were drawn from two sources: the first 160 participants of the ongoing ImmuneRACE study, and 1,200 or so subjects contributed by 6 global collaborators. Sample metadata almost always included a de-identified subject ID, COVID-19 status, age in years and sex. HLA class I and class II types, where available, came from metadata supplied by the sample provider rather than from assay-based typing.

V has 4 bases trimmed and J has 11 bases trimmed; junction bases matching no gene number 10. CDR1 is given as MGHRA and CDR2 as YSYEKL, both from the germline V gene. The CDR3 covers 14 residues, taking in both the cysteine and the phenylalanine. The sequence is cut down to CDR3 DNA, 42 bases in frame from base 1. The immunoSEQ Assay, a bias-controlled multiplex PCR, was used to amplify TCRbeta CDR3 regions from genomic DNA. Processing in the source paper ran as follows. Nucleated cell counts per sample were estimated from amplification of reference gene primers within the assay. To quantify the absolute abundance of each unique TCRbeta CDR3 rearrangement, sequence reads were collapsed and filtered. For each sample, productive Simpson clonality was calculated as the square root of Simpson's diversity index over productive rearrangements. TCRdb re-hosts the immuneACCESS table, in-frame sequences only. Its copies lack some clones; in the studies checked, an unresolved V gene accounts for under half of them, and the cause for the rest is not known. V and J calls and clone size are given by that table; D and trimming were obtained from the DNA. The sample table records 150,000 or so clones; 70% to 80% of these occur just once. The ten largest clones take up 4.5% of the sample.

Broad study findings and their caveats: How much clinical and demographic metadata was included differed by source and by participant, and the metadata was provided uncurated.

The collaborating institutions used their own protocols to collect whole blood in K2EDTA tubes. For TCRbeta analysis, collaborator samples were shipped as frozen whole blood, as isolated PBMCs, or as DNA extracted from either sample type. Notes on this clone: Its antigen is currently not known. One base away there is no much larger clone; base qualities are not given.

Rearrangement joined TRBV4-1 to TRBJ2-2; TRBD1 lines up with 7 middle nucleotides. This receptor was taken from a woman at least 80 years old with active or convalescent COVID-19. The material sequenced was peripheral blood. The DNA sequence is given as TGCGCCAGCAGCCCCGGACAGGTCGTGAGTGAGCTGTTTTTT. It translates as CASSPGQVVSELFF.